The 7 T cell receptor beta chains below were found in one sample sequenced in a study of OX40 agonist ivuxolimab in advanced cancers. Clones were read by immunoSEQ multiplex PCR, and TCRdb kept only the in-frame ones, dropping some. The sample records more than 70,000 clones, 84% being singletons. Specimen: CD4+ or CD8+ T cells sorted from blood, collected in a trial of the OX40 agonist ivuxolimab. The receptors stem from an adult with an advanced solid tumor such as melanoma, head and neck, liver or kidney cancer.

This rearrangement joins TRBV5-8 to TRBJ2-3; tentatively, D is TRBD2 (6 bases). V was trimmed by 5 bases and J by 0 bases, leaving 13 bases between them. Germline CDR1 is SGHTS and CDR2 is YDEGEE. The CDR3 consists of 15 residues. As DNA, the CDR3 is TGTGCCAGCAGGCCCCTAGCGATAAGCACAGATACGCAGTATTTT. Translated: CASRPLAISTDTQYF.

This clone was found a few times. The V and J genes are TRBV28 and TRBJ1-5; 7 nucleotides match TRBD1. This CDR3 is built from 17 residues. V lost 6 bases to trimming and J lost 9 bases; unmatched junction nucleotides: 20. Germline V gene sequence: CDR1 MDHEN, CDR2 SYDVKM. The CDR3 DNA reads as TGTGCCAGCAGGGTCCCGGGACAGCCGATGGGGGGAGGGCCCCAGCATTTT. This codes for CASRVPGQPMGGGPQHF. The whole variable domain, remainder taken from reference TRBV28 and TRBJ1-5, is DVKVTQSSRYLVKRTGEKVFLECVQDMDHENMFWYRQDPGLGLRLIYFSYDVKMKEKGDIPEGYSVSREKKERFSLILESASTNQTSMYLCASRVPGQPMGGGPQHFGDGTRLSIL.

The V and J genes are TRBV5-6 and TRBJ1-1; tentative D call: TRBD1 (6 bases). CDR3 length: 14 residues. V lost 2 bases and J 5 bases, leaving 13 bases between the germline ends. CDR1 and CDR2 (germline): SGHDT, YYEEEE. CDR3: CASSFWGLLTEAFF. In nucleotides, the CDR3 is TGTGCCAGCAGCTTCTGGGGGCTATTGACTGAAGCTTTCTTT.

This clone has a handful of counts. This chain joins TRBV5-4 and TRBJ1-2, with a weak D call TRBD1 (6 bases). The V gene lost 5 bases and the J gene lost 1 base, with 12 bases spanning the gap. The CDR3 sequence is 14 residues long. Per germline, CDR1 SGHNT and CDR2 YYREEE (reference sequence). The chain's CDR3 is CASSPGQNNYGYTF. Written as DNA, the CDR3 is TGTGCCAGCAGTCCCGGACAGAATAACTATGGCTACACCTTC.

The rearrangement uses TRBV7-2 and TRBJ2-7; the D is unclear. Trimming took 2 bases from V and 5 from J, leaving 10 bases between them. Germline-derived CDR1 and CDR2 are SGHTA and FQGNSA. This CDR3 spans 13 amino acids. The CDR3 DNA reads as TGTGCCAGCAGCTTATCCAGGTTGGACGAGCAGTACTTC. Amino acid sequence: CASSLSRLDEQYF.

In this sample, this clone turned up once. This rearrangement joins TRBV10-3 to TRBJ1-4; D may be TRBD1 (6 bases). Germline lookup yields CDR1 ENHRY and CDR2 SYGVKD. V lost 2 bases to trimming and J lost 8 bases, with 12 bases between them. This CDR3 spans 14 amino acids. The CDR3 DNA reads TGTGCCATCAGTGAGAACAGGGAAGGAGAAAAACTGTTTTTT. Its protein product is CAISENREGEKLFF.

The chain carries TRBV6-1 and TRBJ1-2; no definite D call. The CDR3 loop spans 13 amino acids. Trimming removed 4 bases from V and 4 bases from J, with 10 bases in between. The germline CDR1 and CDR2 sequences are MNHNS and SASEGT. CDR3 in amino acids: CASSAQDFYGYTF. The CDR3 DNA reads TGTGCCAGCAGTGCCCAGGACTTCTATGGCTACACCTTC.